The clone carrying this TCR beta chain was picked up many times. The target antigen is unknown. Each donor (without exception) was a healthy Caucasian. V lost 1 base to trimming and J lost 1 base, with 8 bases between them. CDR3 size: 14 residues. This record comes from a study of identical twins. Study-level points and caveats: Analyses based on zero insertions could be partly confounded by invariant MAIT and iNKT cells.

A single record per CDR3 protein comes from TCRdb applying MiXCR to the 5' RACE reads. The sample includes about 530,000 distinct CDR3 sequences, roughly 15% of them seen just once. These data were also filed under a second study, of yellow fever vaccine responses in identical twins.

The TCR was taken from a woman between 18 and 30 years old in good health. J is TRBJ2-7 and V is TRBV12-3 or TRBV12-4, with D perhaps TRBD1 or TRBD2 (5 bases each). The specimen sequenced was CD4+ T cells sorted from blood. The CDR3: CASSLGDGSYEQYV. CDR3 nucleotides: TGTGCCAGCAGTTTAGGGGACGGATCCTACGAGCAGTACGTC.